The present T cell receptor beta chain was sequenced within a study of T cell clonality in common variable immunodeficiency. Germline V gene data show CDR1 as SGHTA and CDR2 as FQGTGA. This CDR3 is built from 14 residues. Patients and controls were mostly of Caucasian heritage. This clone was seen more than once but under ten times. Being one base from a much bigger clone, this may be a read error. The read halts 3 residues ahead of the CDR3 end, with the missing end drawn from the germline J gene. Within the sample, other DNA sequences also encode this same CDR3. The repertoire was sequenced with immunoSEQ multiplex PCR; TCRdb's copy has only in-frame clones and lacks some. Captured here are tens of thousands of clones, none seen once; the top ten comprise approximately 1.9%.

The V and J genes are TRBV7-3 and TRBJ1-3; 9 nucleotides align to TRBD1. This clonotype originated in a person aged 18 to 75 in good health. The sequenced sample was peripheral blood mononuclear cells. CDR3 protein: CASSFGTGNVPIYF. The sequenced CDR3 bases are TGTGCCAGCAGCTTTGGGACAGGGAATGTGCCA.